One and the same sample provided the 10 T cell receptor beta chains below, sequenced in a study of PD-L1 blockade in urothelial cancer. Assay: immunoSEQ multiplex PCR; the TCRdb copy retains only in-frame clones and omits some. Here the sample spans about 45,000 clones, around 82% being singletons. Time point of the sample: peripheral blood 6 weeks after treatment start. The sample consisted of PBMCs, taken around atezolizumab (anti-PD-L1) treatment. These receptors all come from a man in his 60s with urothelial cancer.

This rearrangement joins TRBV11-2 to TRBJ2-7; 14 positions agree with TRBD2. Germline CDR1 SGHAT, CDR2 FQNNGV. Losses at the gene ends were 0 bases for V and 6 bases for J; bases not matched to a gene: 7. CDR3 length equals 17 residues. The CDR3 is CASSLDGTSGSFGEQYF. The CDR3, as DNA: TGTGCCAGCAGCTTAGATGGGACTAGCGGGAGTTTCGGCGAGCAGTACTTC. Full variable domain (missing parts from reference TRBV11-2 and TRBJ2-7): EAGVAQSPRYKIIEKRQSVAFWCNPISGHATLYWYQQILGQGPKLLIQFQNNGVVDDSQLPKDRFSAERLKGVDSTLKIQPAKLEDSAVYLCASSLDGTSGSFGEQYFGPGTRLTVT.

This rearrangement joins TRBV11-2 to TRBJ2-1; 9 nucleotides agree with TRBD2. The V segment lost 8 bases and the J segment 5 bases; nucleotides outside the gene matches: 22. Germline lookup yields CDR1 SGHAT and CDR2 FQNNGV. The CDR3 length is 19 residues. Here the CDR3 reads CASRSIIGGGAGRHNEQFF. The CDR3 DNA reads TGTGCCAGCCGTTCAATCATTGGCGGGGGGGCAGGGAGGCACAATGAGCAGTTCTTC.

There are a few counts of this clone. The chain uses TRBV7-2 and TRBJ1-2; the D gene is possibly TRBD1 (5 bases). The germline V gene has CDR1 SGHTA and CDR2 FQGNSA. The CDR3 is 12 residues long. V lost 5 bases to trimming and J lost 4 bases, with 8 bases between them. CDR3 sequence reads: CASSPGGYGYTF. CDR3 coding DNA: TGTGCCAGCAGCCCGGGGGGCTATGGCTACACCTTC.

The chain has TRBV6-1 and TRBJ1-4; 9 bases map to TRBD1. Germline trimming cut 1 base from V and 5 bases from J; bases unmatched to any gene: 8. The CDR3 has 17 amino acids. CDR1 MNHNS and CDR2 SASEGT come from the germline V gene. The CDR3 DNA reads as TGTGCCAGCAGTGAAGGAACAGGGGGCTGGGGCAATGAAAAACTGTTTTTT. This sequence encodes CASSEGTGGWGNEKLFF.

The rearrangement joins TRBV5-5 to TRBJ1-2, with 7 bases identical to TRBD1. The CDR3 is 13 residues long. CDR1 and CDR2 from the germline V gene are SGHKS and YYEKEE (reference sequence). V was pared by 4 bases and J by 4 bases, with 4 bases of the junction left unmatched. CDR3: CASSPRDSYGYTF. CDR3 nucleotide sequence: TGTGCCAGCAGCCCAAGGGACAGCTATGGCTACACCTTC.

In DNA, the CDR3 is TGTGCCACCAAGGGCCAGCGGGGGGACCTTAGCACAGATACGCAGTATTTT. Residues: CATKGQRGDLSTDTQYF. The rearrangement links TRBV10-3 to TRBJ2-3, with TRBD2 identical over 9 bases. CDR3 length: 17 residues. From germline, CDR1 is ENHRY and CDR2 SYGVKD. J gave up 0 bases and V 10 bases, and 14 bases lay outside the gene matches.

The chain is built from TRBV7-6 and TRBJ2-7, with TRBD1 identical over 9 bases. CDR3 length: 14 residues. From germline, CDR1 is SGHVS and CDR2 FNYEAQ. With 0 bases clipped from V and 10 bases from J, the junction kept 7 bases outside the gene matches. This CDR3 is CASSLAYGTGFQYF. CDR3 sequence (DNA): TGTGCCAGCAGCTTAGCGTATGGGACAGGGTTCCAGTACTTC.

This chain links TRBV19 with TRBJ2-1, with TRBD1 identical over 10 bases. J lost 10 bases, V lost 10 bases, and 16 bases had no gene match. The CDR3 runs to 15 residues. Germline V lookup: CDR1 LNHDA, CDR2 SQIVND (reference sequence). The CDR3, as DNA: TGTGCCACTAAGGACCCGGGACAGGGGCTAGGAGAGCAGTTCTTC. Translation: CATKDPGQGLGEQFF.

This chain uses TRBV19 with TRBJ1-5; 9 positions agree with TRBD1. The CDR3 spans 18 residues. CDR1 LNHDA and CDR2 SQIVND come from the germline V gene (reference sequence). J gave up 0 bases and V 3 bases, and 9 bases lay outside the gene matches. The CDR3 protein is CASSIMDRGRNSNQPQHF. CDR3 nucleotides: TGTGCCAGTAGTATTATGGACAGGGGTAGGAATAGCAATCAGCCCCAGCATTTT.

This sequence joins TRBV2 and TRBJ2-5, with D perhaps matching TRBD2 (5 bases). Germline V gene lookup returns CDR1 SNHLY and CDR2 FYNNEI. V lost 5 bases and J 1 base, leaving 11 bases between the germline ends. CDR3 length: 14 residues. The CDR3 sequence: CASSREAGQETQYF. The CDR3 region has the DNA TGTGCCAGCAGTCGAGAGGCGGGCCAAGAGACCCAGTACTTC.